Listed here are 14 T cell receptor beta chains from one sample, sequenced in a study of shared clonotypes between healthy human individuals. Profiled with immunoSEQ multiplex PCR; TCRdb holds only in-frame clones, not every one. This table holds about 100,000 clones, 68% found once. The sample was memory CD8+ T cells sorted from blood. Subset: CD45RO+ cells pooled with CCR7-negative TemRA cells. Every receptor here comes from a man aged 30 to 45 in good health.

The genes are TRBV28 and TRBJ1-5, with 8 bases matching TRBD1. This CDR3 contains 17 residues. V trimming: 8 bases; J trimming: 5 bases; junction bases outside the gene matches: 17. Germline CDR1 reads MDHEN; CDR2 reads SYDVKM. DNA for the CDR3: TGTGCCAGCTGTTATCAGACTGGGACAGGCATCCATCAGCCCCAGCATTTT. This translates into CASCYQTGTGIHQPQHF.

The CDR3 protein is CASSSGQGYEQYF. The CDR3 nucleotides read TGTGCCAGCAGCTCGGGACAGGGGTACGAGCAGTACTTC. The chain couples TRBV5-6 to TRBJ2-7, with 10 bases aligning to TRBD1. CDR1 SGHDT and CDR2 YYEEEE come from the germline V gene. Unmatched junction bases numbered 1, after V lost 3 bases and J lost 4 bases. This CDR3 is built from 13 residues. The whole variable domain, filled in from reference TRBV5-6 and TRBJ2-7, reads DAGVTQSPTHLIKTRGQQVTLRCSPKSGHDTVSWYQQALGQGPQFIFQYYEEEERQRGNFPDRFSGHQFPNYSSELNVNALLLGDSALYLCASSSGQGYEQYFGPGTRLTVT.

This chain connects TRBV5-4 to TRBJ2-7, with TRBD1 identical over 12 bases. The germline gives CDR1 SGHNT, CDR2 YYREEE (reference sequence). There are 15 residues in the CDR3. J was trimmed by 7 bases and V by 3 bases; bases with no gene match: 8. DNA of the CDR3: TGTGCCAGCAGCTCTCTGGGACAGGGGGCAGAGGAGCAGTACTTC. Residues: CASSSLGQGAEEQYF.

Many counts were recorded for this clone. This chain connects TRBV9 to TRBJ2-1, with D maybe TRBD2 (7 bases). The V end was cut by 3 bases, the J end by 9 bases, with 19 bases between. Germline assignment: CDR1 SGDLS and CDR2 YYNGEE. The CDR3 runs to 15 residues. The CDR3 here is CASSETSVRGAEQFF. The DNA for the CDR3 is TGTGCCAGCAGCGAAACTAGCGTCCGGGGGGCTGAGCAGTTCTTC. The full variable domain, its missing parts supplied by reference TRBV9 and TRBJ2-1, is DSGVTQTPKHLITATGQRVTLRCSPRSGDLSVYWYQQSLDQGLQFLIQYYNGEERAKGNILERFSAQQFPDLHSELNLSSLELGDSALYFCASSETSVRGAEQFFGPGTRLTVL.

The chain couples TRBV28 to TRBJ1-1; the D gene is possibly TRBD1 (5 bases). Trimming cost V 4 bases and J 1 base, with 13 bases left between them. The CDR3 length is 15 residues. CDR1 is MDHEN, CDR2 SYDVKM, per germline. The CDR3 DNA reads as TGTGCCAGCAGTTCCCTCAGGGATACGAACACTGAAGCTTTCTTT. It is translated as CASSSLRDTNTEAFF.

This chain connects TRBV27 to TRBJ2-7, with TRBD2 matching over 10 bases. The V and J ends lost 4 bases and 0 bases, in that order; junction bases with no gene match: 0. The CDR3 loop spans 14 amino acids. The V gene's germline CDR1 is MNHEY and CDR2 SMNVEV (reference sequence). The DNA for the CDR3 is TGTGCCAGCAGTTCTAGCGGGAGCTCCTACGAGCAGTACTTC. This translates into CASSSSGSSYEQYF.

This CDR3 reads CASSFHSLYNEQFF. DNA for the CDR3: TGTGCCAGCAGCTTCCATTCTCTGTACAATGAGCAGTTCTTC. This sequence joins TRBV5-8 and TRBJ2-1; D is unresolved. Per germline, CDR1 SGHTS and CDR2 YDEGEE. The CDR3 has 14 residues. V lost 2 bases, J lost 4 bases, and 10 bases lay in between.

The V call is TRBV29-1, the J call TRBJ1-4; 7 bases fit TRBD1. Germline CDR1 reads SQVTM; CDR2 reads ANQGSEA. The CDR3 runs to 13 residues. V trimming: 2 bases; J trimming: 8 bases; junction bases outside the gene matches: 5. CDR3 in DNA: TGCAGCGTTGAAACAGGGGTTGGCGAAAAACTGTTTTTT. Residues: CSVETGVGEKLFF.

This clone occurred many times. The V gene is TRBV6-4, the J gene TRBJ2-2; D is undetermined. The CDR3 runs to 13 residues. V was shortened by 4 bases and J by 0 bases, with 3 bases between the two germline ends. CDR1 MRHNA and CDR2 SNTAGT come from the germline V gene. Here the CDR3 reads CASSATNTGELFF. CDR3 sequence (DNA): TGTGCCAGCAGTGCCACGAACACCGGGGAGCTGTTTTTT.

This chain links TRBV12-5 with TRBJ2-1, with a tentative D call TRBD2 (6 bases). Germline lookup yields CDR1 LGHNT and CDR2 FRNRAP. Trimming pared 6 bases from V and 4 bases from J, leaving 13 bases between. The CDR3 is 14 residues long. The CDR3 loop reads CASGSGTQYNEQFF. DNA for the CDR3: TGTGCTAGTGGGTCCGGGACTCAATACAATGAGCAGTTCTTC.

This rearrangement joins TRBV18 to TRBJ2-1, with D perhaps TRBD1 (6 bases). V was trimmed by 3 bases and J by 4 bases, leaving 16 bases between them. There are 16 residues in the CDR3. Germline lookup yields CDR1 KGHSH and CDR2 LQKENI. CDR3 sequence reads: CASSPPGARVYNEQFF. The CDR3 DNA follows: TGTGCCAGCTCACCCCCAGGGGCTAGGGTTTACAATGAGCAGTTCTTC.

This clone was counted ten times or more. The rearrangement links TRBV15 to TRBJ2-2; 10 nucleotides agree with TRBD2. Trimming at V came to 8 bases and at J to 3 bases, leaving 6 bases not matched to a gene. This CDR3 comprises 15 residues. CDR1 is LNHNV, CDR2 YYDKDF, per germline (reference sequence). The CDR3 DNA reads TGTGCCACCTCTAGGGGGACTAGCGACACCGGGGAGCTGTTTTTT. This translates into CATSRGTSDTGELFF.

This sequence joins TRBV7-7 and TRBJ2-2, with no clear D. Germline CDR1 and CDR2: SSHAT and FNYEAQ (reference sequence). The CDR3 is 10 amino acids. CDR3 sequence reads: CAIYTGELFF. DNA for the CDR3: TGTGCTATTTACACCGGGGAGCTGTTTTTT.

This clone was found a few times. The chain couples TRBV27 to TRBJ2-1, with TRBD2 identical over 12 bases. Germline V gives CDR1 MNHEY, CDR2 SMNVEV (reference sequence). J gave up 0 bases and V 8 bases, and 14 bases lay outside the gene matches. The CDR3 runs to 19 residues. CDR3: CASPLGLAGFLSSYNEQFF. CDR3 in DNA: TGTGCCAGCCCCCTGGGACTAGCGGGCTTCTTAAGCTCCTACAATGAGCAGTTCTTC.